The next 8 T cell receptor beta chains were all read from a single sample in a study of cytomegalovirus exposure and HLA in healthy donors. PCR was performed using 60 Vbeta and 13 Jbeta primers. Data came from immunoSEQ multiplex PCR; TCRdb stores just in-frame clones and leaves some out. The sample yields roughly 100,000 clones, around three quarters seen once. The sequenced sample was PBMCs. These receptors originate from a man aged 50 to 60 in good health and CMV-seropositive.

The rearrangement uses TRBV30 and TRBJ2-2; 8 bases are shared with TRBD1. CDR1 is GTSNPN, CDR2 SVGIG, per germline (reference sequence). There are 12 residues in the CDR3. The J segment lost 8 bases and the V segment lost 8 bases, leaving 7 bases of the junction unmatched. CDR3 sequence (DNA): TGTGCCGGAGACAGGGGAAAAGGGGAGCTGTTTTTT. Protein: CAGDRGKGELFF.

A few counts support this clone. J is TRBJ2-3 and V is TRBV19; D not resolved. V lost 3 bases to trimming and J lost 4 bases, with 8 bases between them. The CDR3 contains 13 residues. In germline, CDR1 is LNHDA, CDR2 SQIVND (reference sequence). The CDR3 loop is CASSIWSSDTQYF. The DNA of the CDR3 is TGTGCCAGTAGTATTTGGAGCTCAGATACGCAGTATTTT. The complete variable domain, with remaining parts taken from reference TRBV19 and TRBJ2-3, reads DGGITQSPKYLFRKEGQNVTLSCEQNLNHDAMYWYRQDPGQGLRLIYYSQIVNDFQKGDIAEGYSVSREKKESFPLTVTSAQKNPTAFYLCASSIWSSDTQYFGPGTRLTVL.

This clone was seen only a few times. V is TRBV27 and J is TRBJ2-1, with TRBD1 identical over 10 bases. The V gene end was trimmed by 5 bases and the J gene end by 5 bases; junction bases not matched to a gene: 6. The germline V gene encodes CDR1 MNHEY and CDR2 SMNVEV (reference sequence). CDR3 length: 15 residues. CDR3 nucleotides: TGTGCCAGCAGTCCCAGGACAGGGGGTGACAATGAGCAGTTCTTC. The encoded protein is CASSPRTGGDNEQFF.

The CDR3 sequence is CASSSGGQGSYEQYF. CDR3 coding DNA: TGCGCCAGCAGCTCGGGTGGACAGGGGAGCTACGAGCAGTACTTC. The genes are TRBV5-1 and TRBJ2-5; 9 bases fit TRBD1. The J call may not be correct, given that the DNA end is closer to TRBJ2-7. From germline, CDR1 is SGHRS and CDR2 YFSETQ. CDR3 length: 15 amino acids.

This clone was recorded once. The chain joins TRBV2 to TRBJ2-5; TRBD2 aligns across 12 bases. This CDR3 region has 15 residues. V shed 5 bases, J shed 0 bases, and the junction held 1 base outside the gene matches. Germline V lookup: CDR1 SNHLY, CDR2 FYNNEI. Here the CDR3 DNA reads TGTGCCAGCAGTACTAGCGGGGGGTACCAAGAGACCCAGTACTTC. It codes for CASSTSGGYQETQYF.

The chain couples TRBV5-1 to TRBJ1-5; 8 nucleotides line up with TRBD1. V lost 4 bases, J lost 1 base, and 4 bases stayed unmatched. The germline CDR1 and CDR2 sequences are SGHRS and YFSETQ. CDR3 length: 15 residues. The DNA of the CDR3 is TGCGCCAGCAGCCCAGGGGGCGCAAGCAATCAGCCCCAGCATTTT. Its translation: CASSPGGASNQPQHF.

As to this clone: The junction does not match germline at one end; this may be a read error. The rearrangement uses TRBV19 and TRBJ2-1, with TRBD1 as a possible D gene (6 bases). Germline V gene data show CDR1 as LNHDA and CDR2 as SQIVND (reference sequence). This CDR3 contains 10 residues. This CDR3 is CLRGYNEQFF. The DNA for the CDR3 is TGCCTCAGGGGATACAATGAGCAGTTCTTC.

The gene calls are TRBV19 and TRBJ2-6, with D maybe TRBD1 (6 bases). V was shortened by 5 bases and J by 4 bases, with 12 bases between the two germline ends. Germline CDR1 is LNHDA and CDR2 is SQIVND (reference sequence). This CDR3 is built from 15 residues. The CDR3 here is CASSPDRIGANVLTF. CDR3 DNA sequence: TGTGCCAGTAGTCCGGACAGAATCGGGGCCAACGTCCTGACTTTC.